A single sample gave rise to the 25 T cell receptor beta chains below, sequenced in a study of regulatory T cells in long-lasting Graves disease. Regarding time point: persistent/refractory GD, antithyroid drugs over 5 years with positive TRAb. PBMC-extracted RNA yielded the TCR library. The TCR beta library used iRepertoire HTBI primers with Arm-PCR amplification of CDR3. Each CDR3 protein gets one entry after TCRdb re-called the multiplex PCR reads with MiXCR. Of roughly 300,000 distinct CDR3 sequences detected, roughly a fifth appear once; the ten largest clones hold more than 50%. Sequencing used peripheral blood mononuclear cells (PBMCs), obtained when the disease was refractory, from a patient treated with antithyroid drugs. These receptors were taken from a female donor with Graves disease.

In its sample, this clonotype was seen a few times. The CDR3 DNA sequence: TGTGCCAGCAGCTCCCCTGGCGGGAGGATTAGCTGGTACAATGAGCAGTTCTTC. Protein product: CASSSPGGRISWYNEQFF. The chain has TRBV7-9 and TRBJ2-1; 8 nucleotides match TRBD2. Trimming at V came to 4 bases and at J to 4 bases, leaving 15 bases not matched to a gene. The CDR3 spans 18 residues. CDR1 SEHNR and CDR2 FQNEAQ come from the germline V gene (reference sequence).

The rearrangement links TRBV20-1 to TRBJ1-3; 10 bases fit TRBD1. In germline, CDR1 is DFQATT, CDR2 SNEGSKA (reference sequence). The CDR3 is 15 residues long. With V trimmed by 5 bases and J by 3 bases, 7 bases remained unmatched. The CDR3 is CSAVRQGAGGNTIYF. The CDR3 DNA reads as TGCAGTGCTGTCAGACAGGGGGCGGGTGGAAACACCATATATTTT.

This clonotype turned up a few times. This chain links TRBV6-2 or TRBV6-3 with TRBJ1-1; D gene ambiguous. The CDR3 extends over 15 amino acids. Looked up from germline, CDR1 is MNHEY and CDR2 is SVGEGT. V was pared by 6 bases and J by 5 bases, with 19 bases between. DNA of the CDR3: TGTGCCAGCAGCCACCCCCGGGTAGGGTTGACTGAAGCTTTCTTT. It specifies CASSHPRVGLTEAFF.

This clonotype came up many times. This chain joins TRBV20-1 and TRBJ1-5, with a possible D match to TRBD1 (6 bases). V was shortened by 0 bases and J by 6 bases, with 6 bases between the two germline ends. CDR1 DFQATT and CDR2 SNEGSKA come from the germline V gene (reference sequence). The CDR3 is made up of 12 amino acids. CDR3 sequence reads: CSAREGAQPQHF. The CDR3, as DNA: TGCAGTGCTAGAGAGGGGGCTCAGCCCCAGCATTTT.

The J gene is TRBJ1-2, the V gene TRBV7-2; no clear D. Germline lookup yields CDR1 SGHTA and CDR2 FQGNSA. V was cut by 6 bases and J by 5 bases, with 19 bases left in between. CDR3 length equals 15 residues. The CDR3 nucleotides are TGTGCCAGCAGTTTAAGCGGGAGCCCCTCTTATGGCTACACCTTC. Residues: CASSLSGSPSYGYTF.

This clonotype showed up many times. The chain is built from TRBV7-9 and TRBJ2-7; no firm D call. The CDR3 runs to 14 residues. The ends were cut back, 0 bases at V and 2 bases at J, with 8 bases in the middle. Germline-derived CDR1 and CDR2 are SEHNR and FQNEAQ (reference sequence). The CDR3 nucleotides read TGTGCCAGCAGCTTAGCTGCTAACACCTACGAGCAGTACTTC. Its translation is CASSLAANTYEQYF.

V usage is TRBV25-1 and J usage is TRBJ2-7; the D gene could be TRBD1 or TRBD2 (5 bases each). Trimming took off 6 bases at V and 5 bases at J, with 17 bases between the two ends. The CDR3 covers 14 residues. The germline V gene has CDR1 MGHDK and CDR2 SYGVNS. CDR3 sequence reads: CASSEGSGTNEQYF. For the CDR3, the DNA is TGTGCCAGCAGCGAGGGGTCCGGGACGAACGAGCAGTACTTC.

This clonotype has just one count. It may be a read error: a sequence one base away is much more abundant. The gene calls are TRBV29-1 and TRBJ1-2, with 7 bases lining up with TRBD1. Trimming at V came to 5 bases and at J to 3 bases, leaving 12 bases not matched to a gene. This CDR3 has 15 amino acids. CDR1 and CDR2 from the germline V gene are SQVTM and ANQGSEA. CDR3: CSVRPLQGTHYGYTF. CDR3 DNA sequence: TGCAGCGTTCGACCATTACAGGGGACTCACTATGGCTACACCTTC.

This clonotype was counted many times. The chain links TRBV27 to TRBJ2-7; 9 nucleotides agree with TRBD2. Germline CDR1 and CDR2: MNHEY and SMNVEV (reference sequence). The CDR3 sequence is 14 residues long. Trimming cost V 6 bases and J 3 bases; bases outside gene matches: 6. Here the CDR3 reads CASSASGNFYEQYF. Here the CDR3 DNA reads TGTGCCAGCAGCGCTAGCGGGAATTTCTACGAGCAGTACTTC.

In this sample, this clonotype turned up a few times. The J gene is TRBJ1-2, the V gene TRBV6-1; D is undetermined. The germline V gene has CDR1 MNHNS and CDR2 SASEGT. V was pared by 5 bases and J by 6 bases, with 7 bases between. The CDR3 covers 11 residues. The CDR3 bases are TGTGCCAGCAGTCGAGGTAATGGCTACACCTTC. Residues: CASSRGNGYTF.

Concerning this clonotype: This may stem from a read error, because a much larger clone lies one nucleotide away. V is TRBV20-1 and J is TRBJ1-6; 7 bases agree with TRBD1. The V gene's germline CDR1 is DFQATT and CDR2 SNEGSKA (reference sequence). This CDR3 contains 13 residues. The CDR3 bases are TGCAGTGCAGGGGACAGCGTGGTTTCACCCCGCCACTTT. It yields the protein CSAGDSVVSPRHF.

At least ten counts were recorded for this clonotype. The rearrangement links TRBV6-1 to TRBJ1-5; 7 bases are shared with TRBD1. This CDR3 has 15 amino acids. Germline CDR1 and CDR2: MNHNS and SASEGT. The V segment lost 2 bases and the J segment 6 bases; nucleotides outside the gene matches: 7. CDR3 in amino acids: CASSEKGAIVQPQHF. CDR3 DNA: TGTGCCAGCAGTGAAAAGGGGGCAATCGTTCAGCCCCAGCATTTT.

V gene TRBV20-1 combines with J gene TRBJ2-3, with D tentatively TRBD1 or TRBD2 (5 bases each). Germline-derived CDR1 and CDR2 are DFQATT and SNEGSKA (reference sequence). V was pared by 2 bases and J by 2 bases, with 14 bases between. The CDR3 covers 15 residues. CDR3 nucleotides: TGCAGTGCTAGATCGAGGGGACGGTTCACAGATACGCAGTATTTT. Translation gives CSARSRGRFTDTQYF.

This clonotype has just a few counts. The CDR3 region has the DNA TGTGCCAGCAGCTTTATTTCAGGGGTGAACACTGAAGCTTTCTTT. It yields the protein CASSFISGVNTEAFF. This chain joins TRBV7-9 and TRBJ1-1; D perhaps matches TRBD1 (6 bases). Looked up from germline, CDR1 is SEHNR and CDR2 is FQNEAQ (reference sequence). V was clipped by 3 bases and J by 0 bases, with 11 bases between them. The length of the CDR3 is 15 residues.

This chain joins TRBV5-6 and TRBJ1-4; 9 positions agree with TRBD1. The J segment lost 10 bases and the V segment lost 4 bases, leaving 11 bases of the junction unmatched. This CDR3 has 15 amino acids. CDR1 is SGHDT and CDR2 is YYEEEE in the germline V gene. CDR3 nucleotides: TGTGCCAGCAGCCTAAGGGGACAGGGATTCGCAAAACTGTTTTTT. Its protein is CASSLRGQGFAKLFF. The whole variable domain, remainder taken from reference TRBV5-6 and TRBJ1-4, is DAGVTQSPTHLIKTRGQQVTLRCSPKSGHDTVSWYQQALGQGPQFIFQYYEEEERQRGNFPDRFSGHQFPNYSSELNVNALLLGDSALYLCASSLRGQGFAKLFFGSGTQLSVL.

This chain joins TRBV20-1 and TRBJ1-2; D is unclear. The V and J ends lost 5 bases and 2 bases respectively, with 12 bases between them. Germline V gene lookup returns CDR1 DFQATT and CDR2 SNEGSKA (reference sequence). This CDR3 spans 13 amino acids. The CDR3 loop reads CSAADVENYGYTF. The CDR3 DNA sequence: TGCAGTGCTGCGGACGTCGAGAACTATGGCTACACCTTC.

This clonotype was observed at least ten times. This chain links TRBV11-2 with TRBJ2-7; the match to TRBD2 covers 7 bases. From germline, CDR1 is SGHAT and CDR2 FQNNGV. This CDR3 region has 16 residues. J gave up 2 bases and V 0 bases, and 7 bases lay outside the gene matches. CDR3 coding DNA: TGTGCCAGCAGCTTAGAAGTGCTAGCGGCAGCCTACGAGCAGTACTTC. It translates to CASSLEVLAAAYEQYF.

This clonotype was seen at least ten times. J is TRBJ2-6 and V is TRBV2, with 10 positions matching TRBD1. Germline V gene sequence: CDR1 SNHLY, CDR2 FYNNEI. With 6 bases clipped from V and 0 bases from J, the junction kept 8 bases outside the gene matches. The CDR3 is 18 amino acids. CDR3 nucleotide sequence: TGTGCCAGCAGAGCCGGGACAGGGGTACGCTCTGGGGCCAACGTCCTGACTTTC. Translating gives CASRAGTGVRSGANVLTF.

This clonotype was detected ten times or more. This sequence joins TRBV7-8 and TRBJ1-1; a weak D match, TRBD1 (5 bases). V shed 1 base and J shed 1 base, with 10 bases lying between them. Germline loops: CDR1 SGHVS, CDR2 FQNEAQ. The CDR3 spans 15 residues. The CDR3 coding sequence is TGTGCCAGCAGCTTAGTAGTGACAGCGAACACTGAAGCTTTCTTT. Translating gives CASSLVVTANTEAFF.

This clonotype was seen many times. V is TRBV7-2 and J is TRBJ1-2; the D is unclear. Germline-derived CDR1 and CDR2 are SGHTA and FQGNSA. Trimming took off 1 base at V and 0 bases at J, with 6 bases between the two ends. The CDR3 length is 14 residues. The CDR3 region has the DNA TGTGCCAGCAGCTTAGGACGGGCTAACTATGGCTACACCTTC. As protein: CASSLGRANYGYTF. Supplemented by reference TRBV7-2 and TRBJ1-2, the full variable domain reads GAGVSQSPSNKVTEKGKDVELRCDPISGHTALYWYRQSLGQGLEFLIYFQGNSAPDKSGLPSDRFSAERTGGSVSTLTIQRTQQEDSAVYLCASSLGRANYGYTFGSGTRLTVV.

This clonotype was recorded at least ten times. V and J are TRBV5-5 and TRBJ2-5; D is unclear. Germline V gene lookup returns CDR1 SGHKS and CDR2 YYEKEE (reference sequence). V lost 4 bases to trimming and J lost 3 bases, with 13 bases between them. There are 14 residues in the CDR3. CDR3 nucleotide sequence: TGTGCCAGCAGCCCTCGCGTAACTAAAGAGACCCAGTACTTC. This gives the protein CASSPRVTKETQYF.

The rearrangement uses TRBV11-2 and TRBJ1-2; maybe TRBD1 (5 bases). V shed 6 bases and J shed 0 bases, with 14 bases lying between them. CDR3 length: 15 amino acids. Germline V CDR1 and CDR2: SGHAT, FQNNGV. The CDR3 DNA sequence: TGTGCCAGCAGGGGAACAGGTCGGACTAACTATGGCTACACCTTC. Its protein is CASRGTGRTNYGYTF. The variable domain in full, with the rest retrieved from reference TRBV11-2 and TRBJ1-2, is EAGVAQSPRYKIIEKRQSVAFWCNPISGHATLYWYQQILGQGPKLLIQFQNNGVVDDSQLPKDRFSAERLKGVDSTLKIQPAKLEDSAVYLCASRGTGRTNYGYTFGSGTRLTVV.

This clonotype was seen just once. The junction departs from germline at one end; a sequencing error may be responsible. This chain links TRBV11-2 with TRBJ1-3; D gene unclear. The germline V gene encodes CDR1 SGHAT and CDR2 FQNNGV. The CDR3 has 17 residues. In DNA, the CDR3 is TGTGCCAGCAGCTTAGTTGGGCAGGCGAGCTCTGGAAACACCATGTATTTT. This encodes CASSLVGQASSGNTMYF.

The chain recombines TRBV5-1 with TRBJ2-7; D tentatively reads TRBD1 or TRBD2 (8 bases each). The CDR3 runs to 17 residues. The germline V gene has CDR1 SGHRS and CDR2 YFSETQ. V was cut by 4 bases and J by 4 bases, with 24 bases left in between. The CDR3 sequence: CASSRGTGLSGGYEQYF. The CDR3 DNA is TGCGCCAGCAGCCGGGGGACAGGCCTAAGCGGGGGATACGAGCAGTACTTC.

This clonotype was seen many times. The chain joins TRBV9 to TRBJ2-2; weak D call: TRBD1 (6 bases). V was pared by 0 bases and J by 6 bases, with 12 bases between. The germline V gene has CDR1 SGDLS and CDR2 YYNGEE. The CDR3 covers 15 residues. Here the CDR3 DNA reads TGTGCCAGCAGCGTAGTTTCACAGGGAGCCGGGGAGCTGTTTTTT. Protein product: CASSVVSQGAGELFF.